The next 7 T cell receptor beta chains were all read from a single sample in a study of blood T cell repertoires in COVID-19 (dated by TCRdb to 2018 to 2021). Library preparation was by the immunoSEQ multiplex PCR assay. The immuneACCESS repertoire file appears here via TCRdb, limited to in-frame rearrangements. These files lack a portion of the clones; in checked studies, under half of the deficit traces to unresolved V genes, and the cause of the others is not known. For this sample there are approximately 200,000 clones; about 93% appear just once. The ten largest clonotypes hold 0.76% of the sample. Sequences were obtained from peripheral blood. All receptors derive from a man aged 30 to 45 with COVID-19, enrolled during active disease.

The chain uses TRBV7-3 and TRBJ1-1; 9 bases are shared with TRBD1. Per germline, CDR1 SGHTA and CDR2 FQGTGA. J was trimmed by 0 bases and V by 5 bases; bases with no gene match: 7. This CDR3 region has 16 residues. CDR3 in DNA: TGTGCCAGCAGCCTTGGACAGGGGAACGTGAACACTGAAGCTTTCTTT. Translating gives CASSLGQGNVNTEAFF.

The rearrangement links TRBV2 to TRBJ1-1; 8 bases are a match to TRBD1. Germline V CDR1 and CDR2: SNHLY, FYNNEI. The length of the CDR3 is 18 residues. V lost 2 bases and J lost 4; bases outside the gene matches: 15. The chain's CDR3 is CASSERRGDRGLGTEAFF. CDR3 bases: TGTGCCAGCAGTGAAAGGCGAGGAGACAGGGGTTTGGGCACTGAAGCTTTCTTT.

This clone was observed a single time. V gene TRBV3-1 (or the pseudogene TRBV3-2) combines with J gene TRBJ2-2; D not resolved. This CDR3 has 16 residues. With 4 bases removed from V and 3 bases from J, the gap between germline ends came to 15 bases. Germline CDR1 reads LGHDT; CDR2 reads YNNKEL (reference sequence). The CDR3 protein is CASSLLSRVHTGELFF. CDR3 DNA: TGTGCCAGCAGCCTCCTGTCCCGGGTTCACACCGGGGAGCTGTTTTTT.

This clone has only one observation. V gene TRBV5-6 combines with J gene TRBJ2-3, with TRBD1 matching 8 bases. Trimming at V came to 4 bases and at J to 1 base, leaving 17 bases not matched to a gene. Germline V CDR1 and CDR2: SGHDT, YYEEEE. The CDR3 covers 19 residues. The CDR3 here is CASSTDRELHYGGTDTQYF. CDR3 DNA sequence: TGTGCCAGCAGCACGGACAGGGAATTGCACTATGGGGGCACAGATACGCAGTATTTT.

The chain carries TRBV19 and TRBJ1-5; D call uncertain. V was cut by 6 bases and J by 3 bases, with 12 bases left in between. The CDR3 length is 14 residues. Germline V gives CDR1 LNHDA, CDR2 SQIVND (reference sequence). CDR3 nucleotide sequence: TGTGCCAGTAGATCGCCCGGGGTCAATCAGCCCCAGCATTTT. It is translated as CASRSPGVNQPQHF.

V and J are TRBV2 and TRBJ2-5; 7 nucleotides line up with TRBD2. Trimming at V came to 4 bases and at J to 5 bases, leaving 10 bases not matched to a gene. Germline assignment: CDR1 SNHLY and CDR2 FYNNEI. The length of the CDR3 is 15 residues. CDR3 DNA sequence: TGTGCCAGCAGTGTATTTGGGGGGGGTGTGGAGACCCAGTACTTC. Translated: CASSVFGGGVETQYF.

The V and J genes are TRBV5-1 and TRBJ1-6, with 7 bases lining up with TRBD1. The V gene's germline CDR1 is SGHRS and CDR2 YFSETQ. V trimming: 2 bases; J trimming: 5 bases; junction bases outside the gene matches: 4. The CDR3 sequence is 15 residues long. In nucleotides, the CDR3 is TGCGCCAGCAGCTTAGGGACAGAAAATAATTCACCCCTCCACTTT. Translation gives CASSLGTENNSPLHF.